This is a list of T cell receptor beta chains from one sample in a study of blood T cells in healthy people across ages. In TCRdb, the 5' RACE reads were re-called with MiXCR into one record per CDR3 protein. The data show roughly 1.6 million distinct CDR3 sequences, almost 35% seen once. Sample: blood. These receptors all come from a woman aged 25 to 39 in good health. Each CDR3 is given without its conserved first and last residue. Each record gives: V gene, CDR3 protein.

TRBV21-1	ASSGGRGRPEAF
TRBV30	ACRRGGSIYEQY
TRBV28	ASSFHGGERDTQY
TRBV7-8	ASSLPGLTNYNEQF
TRBV14	ASSPREGRYNEQF
TRBV7-9	ASSPSESGGTQETQY
TRBV27	ASSFKPREYGDGYT
TRBV6-1	ASSERKGHEQY
TRBV7-9	ASSPTPRREQF
TRBV6-1	ASSGTGTLHNEQF
TRBV6-2/TRBV6-3	ASTEDRGLYYEQY
TRBV30	AWSAGPEQY
TRBV29-1	SVEDSRTESYEQY
TRBV27	ASKKGRSYEQY
TRBV9	ASSTSGTWAVGANVLT
TRBV27	ASSPIAFGGTGELF
TRBV12-3/TRBV12-4	ASSFSRQSAF
TRBV6-1	ASRDSHTEAF
TRBV5-1	ASTQGSGSNEQY
TRBV20-1	SARDGGQGVPEAF
TRBV12-3/TRBV12-4	ASSEDRGGFSYEQY
TRBV5-1	ASSLGDRGASEQY
TRBV7-9	ASSAERAGEKLF
TRBV7-9	ASTPQGYEQY
TRBV7-9	ASSLEGDRANQPQH
TRBV9	ASSVATSGTADTQY
TRBV7-9	ASSLVNRETGETQY
TRBV9	ASSVATGEGAFHEQY
TRBV7-9	ASSHGRDDTQY
TRBV27	ASSQWTGASTDTQY
TRBV21-1	ASRTPYAYEQY
TRBV20-1	SARDPLREVSDTQY
TRBV20-1	SARGPSGEVYNEQF
TRBV11-2	ASSLSSGPYNEQF
TRBV4-1	ASTTKSLGLAAPEQF
TRBV6-1	ASRTGGGNTEAF
TRBV5-6	ASSPGRGNNEQF
TRBV9	ASSVARGRADEQF